This entry features one T cell receptor (beta chain) sequence. The sample is drawn from a study of blood T cell repertoires in COVID-19. Study-wide context: From T cells, B-cell-depleted T cells, or PBMCs came the material, which was cDNA or gDNA.

TCRdb's table, derived via immunoSEQ multiplex PCR, lists solely in-frame clones and lacks some. This table holds approximately 150,000 clones, approximately 89% found once. Looked up from germline, CDR1 is SGHAT and CDR2 is FQDESV (reference sequence). The CDR3 is 14 residues long. Trimming took 1 base from V and 3 from J, leaving 10 bases between them. Specimen: peripheral blood. The TCR originated in a woman between 45 and 60 years old with acute or convalescent COVID-19. V gene TRBV11-1 combines with J gene TRBJ2-7; perhaps TRBD2 as D (6 bases). CDR3 protein: CASSLVWGDYEQYF. The CDR3 DNA follows: TGTGCCAGCAGCTTAGTATGGGGGGACTACGAGCAGTACTTC.